This TCR beta chain came from a study of blood T cell repertoires in COVID-19 (dated by TCRdb to the early 2020s). For context, the study as a whole: The collaborator samples originated in the United States, Italy and Spain and spanned the acute and convalescent phases of COVID-19. The prospective study material was composed of cDNA or gDNA derived from T cells, B-cell-depleted T cells, or PBMCs. The dataset comprised deeply sampled blood TCRbeta repertoires from subjects exposed to, actively infected with, or recovered from COVID-19. The repertoires were released in a freely available public database meant as a resource for research on the immune response to SARS-CoV-2. The samples were drawn from two sources: the first 160 participants of the ongoing ImmuneRACE study, and 1,000 to 1,500 subjects contributed by 6 global collaborators. Nearly every sample came with metadata listing a de-identified subject ID, COVID-19 status, age in years and sex. Where available, HLA class I and class II types were obtained from metadata supplied by the sample provider rather than from assay-based typing. The study at large found these results: The quantity of clinical and demographic metadata differed by source and by participant and was supplied without curation.

Trimmed from V: 0 bases; trimmed from J: 2 bases; junction bases lacking a gene match: 5. For CDR1 and CDR2, the germline V gene lists SGHRS and YFSETQ. From its cysteine to its phenylalanine, the CDR3 spans 16 amino acids. Just CDR3 DNA is preserved here, 48 bases in frame from base 1. The immunoSEQ Assay, a bias-controlled multiplex PCR, was used to amplify TCRbeta CDR3 regions from genomic DNA. The study's own analysis went as follows. The number of nucleated cells in each sample was estimated by amplification of reference gene primers within the assay. To quantify the absolute abundance of each unique TCRbeta CDR3 rearrangement, sequence reads were collapsed and filtered. For each sample, productive Simpson clonality was calculated by taking the square root of Simpson's diversity index across productive rearrangements. TCRdb mirrors the immuneACCESS table, restricted to in-frame sequences. Some clones are absent from its copies; in checked studies, under half trace to an unresolved V gene, and the reason for the others is unknown. From that table come the V and J calls and clone size; the DNA was used to work out D and trimming. Within this sample are approximately 60,000 clones, with about four fifths of them counted one time only. The top ten hold less than 6% of the sample.

Notes on this clone: Its antigen is unknown. No much larger clone exists at a distance of one base, and base qualities are not known.

Each collaborating institution followed its own protocols to collect whole blood in K2EDTA tubes. For TCRbeta analysis, collaborator samples were shipped as frozen whole blood, as isolated PBMCs, or as DNA extracted from either sample type. What was sequenced was peripheral blood. The rearranged chain carries TRBV5-1 and TRBJ2-5; 9 junctional bases match TRBD2. This clonotype was obtained from a human donor in a cohort sampled during active COVID-19. The CDR3 region reads CASSLAPSGEQETQYF. The DNA is as follows: TGCGCCAGCAGCTTGGCGCCTAGCGGGGAACAAGAGACCCAGTACTTC.